This T cell receptor (beta chain) was captured by sequencing in a study of cytomegalovirus exposure and HLA in healthy donors. Findings of the study overall: The investigators catalogued 150 to 200 TCR beta chains as cytomegalovirus-associated.

Germline loops: CDR1 LGHNT, CDR2 FRNRAP. The CDR3 spans 15 residues. V trimming: 4 bases; J trimming: 6 bases; junction bases outside the gene matches: 9. Turning to this clone: As yet, its antigen is unknown.

The PCR used 60 Vbeta and 13 Jbeta primers. Sequencing used immunoSEQ multiplex PCR; TCRdb keeps in-frame clones, though not all of them. The sample contains 75,000 to 95,000 clones, approximately 57% of which appear only once. Sequencing was carried out using PBMCs. V gene TRBV12-5 combines with J gene TRBJ1-1; 9 bases are shared with TRBD1. This receptor was identified in a woman younger than 45 in good health and CMV-seronegative. The CDR3 sequence: CASGSWTGAFSEAFF. In nucleotides, the CDR3 is TGTGCTAGTGGTTCCTGGACAGGGGCTTTTTCTGAAGCTTTCTTT.